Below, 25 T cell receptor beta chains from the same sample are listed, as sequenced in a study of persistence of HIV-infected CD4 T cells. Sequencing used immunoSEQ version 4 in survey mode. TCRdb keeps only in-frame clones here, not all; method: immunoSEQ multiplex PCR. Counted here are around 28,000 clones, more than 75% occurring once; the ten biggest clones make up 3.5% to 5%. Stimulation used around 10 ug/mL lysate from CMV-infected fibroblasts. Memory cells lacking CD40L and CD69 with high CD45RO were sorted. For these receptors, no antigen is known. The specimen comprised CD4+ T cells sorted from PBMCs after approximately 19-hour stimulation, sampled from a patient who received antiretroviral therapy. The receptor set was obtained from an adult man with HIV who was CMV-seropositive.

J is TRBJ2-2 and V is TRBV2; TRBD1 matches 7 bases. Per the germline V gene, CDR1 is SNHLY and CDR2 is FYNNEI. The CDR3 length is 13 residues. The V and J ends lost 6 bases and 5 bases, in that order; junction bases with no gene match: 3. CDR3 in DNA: TGTGCCAGCAGGACAGGGTTTACCGGGGAGCTGTTTTTT. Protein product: CASRTGFTGELFF.

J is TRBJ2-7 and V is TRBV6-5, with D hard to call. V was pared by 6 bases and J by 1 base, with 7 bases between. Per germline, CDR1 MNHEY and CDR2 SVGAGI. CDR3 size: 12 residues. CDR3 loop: CASRFDSYEQYF. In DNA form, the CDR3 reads TGTGCCAGCAGGTTCGATTCCTACGAGCAGTACTTC.

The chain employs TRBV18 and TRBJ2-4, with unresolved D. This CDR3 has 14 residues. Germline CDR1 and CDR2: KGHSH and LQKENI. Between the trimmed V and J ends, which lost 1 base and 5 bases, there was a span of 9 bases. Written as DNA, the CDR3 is TGTGCCAGCTCACCACAGGGTGGGCAAAACATTCAGTACTTC. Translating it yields CASSPQGGQNIQYF.

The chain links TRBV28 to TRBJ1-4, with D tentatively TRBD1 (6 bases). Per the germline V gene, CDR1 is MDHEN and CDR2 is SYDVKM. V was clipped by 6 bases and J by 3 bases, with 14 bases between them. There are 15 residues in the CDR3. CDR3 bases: TGTGCCAGCAGCCCCGGGGGCAGGCCTAATGAAAAACTGTTTTTT. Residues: CASSPGGRPNEKLFF. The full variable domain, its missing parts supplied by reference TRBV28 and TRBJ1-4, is DVKVTQSSRYLVKRTGEKVFLECVQDMDHENMFWYRQDPGLGLRLIYFSYDVKMKEKGDIPEGYSVSREKKERFSLILESASTNQTSMYLCASSPGGRPNEKLFFGSGTQLSVL.

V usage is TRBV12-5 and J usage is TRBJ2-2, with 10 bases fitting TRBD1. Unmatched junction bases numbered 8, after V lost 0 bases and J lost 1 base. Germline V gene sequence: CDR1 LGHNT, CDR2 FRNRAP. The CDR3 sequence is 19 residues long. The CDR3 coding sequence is TGTGCTAGTGGTTTGGTACGACAGGGGGCTCTTAGGAACACCGGGGAGCTGTTTTTT. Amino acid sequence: CASGLVRQGALRNTGELFF.

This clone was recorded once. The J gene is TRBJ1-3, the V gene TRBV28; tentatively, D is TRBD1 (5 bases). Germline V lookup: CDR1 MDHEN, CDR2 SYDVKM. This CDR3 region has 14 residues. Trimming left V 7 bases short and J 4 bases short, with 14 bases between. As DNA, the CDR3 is TGTGCCAGCATTGCTCAGGGACGAGGAAACACCATATATTTT. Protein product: CASIAQGRGNTIYF.

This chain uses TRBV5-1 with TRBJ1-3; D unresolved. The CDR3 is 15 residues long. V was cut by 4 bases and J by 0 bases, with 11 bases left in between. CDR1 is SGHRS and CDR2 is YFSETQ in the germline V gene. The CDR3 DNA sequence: TGCGCCAGCAGCACCGACACATTCTCTGGAAACACCATATATTTT. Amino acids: CASSTDTFSGNTIYF.

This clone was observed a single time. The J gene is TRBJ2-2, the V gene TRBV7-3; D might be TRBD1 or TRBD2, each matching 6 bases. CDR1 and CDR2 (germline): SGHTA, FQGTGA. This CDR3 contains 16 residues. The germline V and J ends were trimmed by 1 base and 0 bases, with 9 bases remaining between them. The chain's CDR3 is CASSLMGGANTGELFF. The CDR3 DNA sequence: TGTGCCAGCAGCTTAATGGGGGGCGCGAACACCGGGGAGCTGTTTTTT.

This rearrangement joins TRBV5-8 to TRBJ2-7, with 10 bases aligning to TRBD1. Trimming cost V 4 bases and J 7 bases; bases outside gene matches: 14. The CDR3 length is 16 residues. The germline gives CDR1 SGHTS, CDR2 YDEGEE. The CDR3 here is CASSPFLGTGVEEQYF. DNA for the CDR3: TGTGCCAGCAGCCCATTCCTCGGGACAGGGGTAGAAGAGCAGTACTTC. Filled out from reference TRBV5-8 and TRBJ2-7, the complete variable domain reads EAGVTQSPTHLIKTRGQQATLRCSPISGHTSVYWYQQALGLGLQFLLWYDEGEERNRGNFPPRFSGRQFPNYSSELNVNALELEDSALYLCASSPFLGTGVEEQYFGPGTRLTVT.

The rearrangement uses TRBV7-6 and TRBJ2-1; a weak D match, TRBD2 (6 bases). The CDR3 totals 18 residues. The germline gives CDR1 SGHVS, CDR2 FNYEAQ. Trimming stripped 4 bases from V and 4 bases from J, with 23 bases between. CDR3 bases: TGTGCCAGCAGCTCCCATTACCCTAGCGAGGAACCGTACAATGAGCAGTTCTTC. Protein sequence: CASSSHYPSEEPYNEQFF.

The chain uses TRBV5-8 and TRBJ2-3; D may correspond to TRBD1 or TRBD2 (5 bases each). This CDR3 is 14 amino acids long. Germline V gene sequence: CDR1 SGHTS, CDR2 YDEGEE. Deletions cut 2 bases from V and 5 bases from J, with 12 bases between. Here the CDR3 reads CASSFDGAGDTQYF. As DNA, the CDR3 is TGTGCCAGCAGCTTCGACGGGGCAGGAGATACGCAGTATTTT.

In nucleotides, the CDR3 is TGTGCCAGTAGTGCCCCCACTTACAGGGCGAATGAGCAGTTCTTC. Translation gives CASSAPTYRANEQFF. The J gene is TRBJ2-1, the V gene TRBV19; tentatively, D is TRBD1 (6 bases). V dropped 5 bases and J dropped 7 bases, with 18 bases sitting between them. This CDR3 has 15 amino acids. Germline CDR1 LNHDA, CDR2 SQIVND (reference sequence).

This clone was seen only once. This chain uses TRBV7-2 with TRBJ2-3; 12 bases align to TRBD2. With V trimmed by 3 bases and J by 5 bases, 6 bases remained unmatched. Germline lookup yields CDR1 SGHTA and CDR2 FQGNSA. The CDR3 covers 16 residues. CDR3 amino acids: CASSFPLAGGVDTQYF. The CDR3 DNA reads TGTGCCAGCAGCTTCCCTCTAGCGGGGGGGGTAGATACGCAGTATTTT. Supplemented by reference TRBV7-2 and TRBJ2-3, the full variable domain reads GAGVSQSPSNKVTEKGKDVELRCDPISGHTALYWYRQSLGQGLEFLIYFQGNSAPDKSGLPSDRFSAERTGGSVSTLTIQRTQQEDSAVYLCASSFPLAGGVDTQYFGPGTRLTVL.

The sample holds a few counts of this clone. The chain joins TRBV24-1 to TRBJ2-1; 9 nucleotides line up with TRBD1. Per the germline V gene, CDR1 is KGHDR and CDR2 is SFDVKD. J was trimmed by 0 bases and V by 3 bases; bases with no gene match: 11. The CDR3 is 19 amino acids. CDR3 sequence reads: CATSDPGTGSSSSYNEQFF. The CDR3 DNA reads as TGTGCCACCAGTGATCCCGGGACAGGGTCTTCGAGCTCCTACAATGAGCAGTTCTTC.

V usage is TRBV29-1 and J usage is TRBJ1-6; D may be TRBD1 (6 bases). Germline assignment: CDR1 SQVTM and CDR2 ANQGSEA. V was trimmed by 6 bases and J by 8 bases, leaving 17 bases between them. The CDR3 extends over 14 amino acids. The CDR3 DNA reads TGCAGCGTCGCCGAAAGTCACAGGGATTCACCCCTCCACTTT. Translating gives CSVAESHRDSPLHF.

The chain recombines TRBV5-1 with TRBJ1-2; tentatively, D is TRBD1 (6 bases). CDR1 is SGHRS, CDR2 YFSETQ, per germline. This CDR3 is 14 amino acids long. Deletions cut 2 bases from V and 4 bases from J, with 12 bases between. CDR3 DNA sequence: TGCGCCAGCAGCTTCGAGGGGGGGACCTATGGCTACACCTTC. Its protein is CASSFEGGTYGYTF.

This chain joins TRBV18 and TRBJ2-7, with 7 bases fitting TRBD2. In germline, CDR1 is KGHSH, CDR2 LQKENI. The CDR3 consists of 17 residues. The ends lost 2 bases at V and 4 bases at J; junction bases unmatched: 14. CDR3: CASSPSPLAESLYEQYF. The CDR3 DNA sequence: TGTGCCAGCTCACCATCTCCCCTAGCGGAATCGCTTTACGAGCAGTACTTC.

The CDR3 sequence: CATSRDFGGSSNQPQHF. The CDR3 coding sequence is TGTGCCACCAGCAGAGATTTCGGGGGGTCGAGCAATCAGCCCCAGCATTTT. This chain joins TRBV15 and TRBJ1-5; D is perhaps TRBD1 (5 bases). There are 17 residues in the CDR3. Between the trimmed V and J ends, which lost 0 bases and 1 base, there was a span of 13 bases. Germline CDR1 is LNHNV and CDR2 is YYDKDF (reference sequence).

The CDR3 DNA follows: TGCGCCAGCAGCACCACAGGGTTCGACACTGAAGCTTTCTTT. Residues: CASSTTGFDTEAFF. V and J are TRBV10-2 and TRBJ1-1; D is perhaps TRBD1 (6 bases). This CDR3 comprises 14 residues. The V and J ends lost 6 bases and 3 bases respectively, with 14 bases between them. Germline lookup yields CDR1 WSHSY and CDR2 SAAADI.

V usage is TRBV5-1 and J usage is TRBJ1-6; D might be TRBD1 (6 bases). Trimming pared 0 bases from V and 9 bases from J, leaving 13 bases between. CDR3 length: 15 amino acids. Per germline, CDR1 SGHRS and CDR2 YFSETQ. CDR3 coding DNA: TGCGCCAGCAGCTTGGATGCAGGGGAGGGTTCACCCCTCCACTTT. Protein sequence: CASSLDAGEGSPLHF.

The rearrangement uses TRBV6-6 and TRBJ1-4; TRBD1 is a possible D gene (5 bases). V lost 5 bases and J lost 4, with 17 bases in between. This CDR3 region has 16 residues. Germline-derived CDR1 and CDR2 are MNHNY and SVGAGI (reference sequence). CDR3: CASSPPPTAYNEKLFF. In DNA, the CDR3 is TGTGCCAGCAGTCCGCCCCCGACAGCCTATAATGAAAAACTGTTTTTT.

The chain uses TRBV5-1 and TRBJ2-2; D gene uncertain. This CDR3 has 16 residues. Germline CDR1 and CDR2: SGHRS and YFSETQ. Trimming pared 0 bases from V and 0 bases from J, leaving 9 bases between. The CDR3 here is CASSLEGHPNTGELFF. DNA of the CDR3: TGCGCCAGCAGCTTGGAGGGCCATCCGAACACCGGGGAGCTGTTTTTT.

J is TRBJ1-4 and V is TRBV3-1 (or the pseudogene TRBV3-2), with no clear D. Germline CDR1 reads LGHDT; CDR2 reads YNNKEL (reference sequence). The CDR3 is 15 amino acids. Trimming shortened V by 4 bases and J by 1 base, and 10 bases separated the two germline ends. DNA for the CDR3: TGTGCCAGCAGCCTCCATAAGGAAACTAATGAAAAACTGTTTTTT. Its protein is CASSLHKETNEKLFF.

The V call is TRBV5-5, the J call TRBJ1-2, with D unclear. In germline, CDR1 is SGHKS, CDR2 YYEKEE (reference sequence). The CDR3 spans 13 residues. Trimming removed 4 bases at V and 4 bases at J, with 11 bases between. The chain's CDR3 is CASSPDLLYGYTF. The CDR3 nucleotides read TGTGCCAGCAGCCCGGACCTTCTCTATGGCTACACCTTC. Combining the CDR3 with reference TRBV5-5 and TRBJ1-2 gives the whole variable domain DAGVTQSPTHLIKTRGQQVTLRCSPISGHKSVSWYQQVLGQGPQFIFQYYEKEERGRGNFPDRFSARQFPNYSSELNVNALLLGDSALYLCASSPDLLYGYTFGSGTRLTVV.

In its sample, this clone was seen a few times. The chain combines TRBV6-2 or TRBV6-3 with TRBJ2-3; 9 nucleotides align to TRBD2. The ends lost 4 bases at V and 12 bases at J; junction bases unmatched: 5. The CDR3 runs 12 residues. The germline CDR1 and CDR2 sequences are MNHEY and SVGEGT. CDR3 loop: CASSLSGLAQYF. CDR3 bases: TGTGCCAGCAGTTTGTCGGGACTAGCACAGTATTTT.